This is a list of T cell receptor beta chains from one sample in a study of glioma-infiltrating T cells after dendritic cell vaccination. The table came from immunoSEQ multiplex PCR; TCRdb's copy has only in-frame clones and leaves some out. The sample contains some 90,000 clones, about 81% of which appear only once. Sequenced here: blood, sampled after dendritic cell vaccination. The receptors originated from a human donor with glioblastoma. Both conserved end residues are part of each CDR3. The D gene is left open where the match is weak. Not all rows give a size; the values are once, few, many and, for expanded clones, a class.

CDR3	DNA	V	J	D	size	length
CASSVRGSQFF	TGTGCCAGCAGTGTAAGGGGTTCACAGTTCTTC	TRBV2	TRBJ2-1	-	-	11
CASRSSNQPQHF	TGTGCCAGTAGGTCATCAAATCAGCCCCAGCATTTT	TRBV19	TRBJ1-5	-	once	12
CSPWTGLNTEAFF	TGCAGCCCCTGGACAGGATTGAACACTGAAGCTTTCTTT	TRBV29-1	TRBJ1-1	TRBD1	-	13
CASSRLASLNTEAFF	TGTGCCAGCAGCCGCCTAGCCAGTCTGAACACTGAAGCTTTCTTT	TRBV4-2	TRBJ1-1	-	few	15
CASSAQGGAGYTF	TGTGCCAGCAGCGCCCAAGGGGGCGCGGGCTACACCTTC	TRBV9	TRBJ1-2	TRBD1	-	13
CASSFDTGPGLANPLAQYF	TGTGCCAGCAGCTTCGACACAGGTCCAGGACTAGCGAACCCACTCGCCCAGTACTTC	TRBV5-6	TRBJ2-5	TRBD2	-	19
CASSLLVNEQFF	TGTGCCAGCAGCTTATTAGTGAATGAGCAGTTCTTC	TRBV7-9	TRBJ2-1	-	few	12
CASSVDPDGYTF	TGTGCCAGCAGCGTAGATCCAGATGGCTACACCTTC	TRBV9	TRBJ1-2	-	-	12
CASSYTSGTGYHEQFF	TGCGCCAGCAGCTACACATCCGGGACAGGGTATCATGAGCAGTTCTTC	TRBV5-1	TRBJ2-1	TRBD1	-	16
CASGLPSGTGWNQPQHF	TGTGCTAGTGGTTTGCCCTCCGGGACAGGGTGGAATCAGCCCCAGCATTTT	TRBV12-5	TRBJ1-5	TRBD1	-	17
CASSGGTGSSYEQYF	TGTGCCAGCAGCGGGGGGACAGGGAGCTCCTACGAGCAGTACTTC	TRBV7-9	TRBJ2-7	TRBD1	-	15
CASSLDPGTSGRYNEQFF	TGCGCCAGCAGCTTGGATCCAGGGACTAGCGGACGCTACAATGAGCAGTTCTTC	TRBV5-1	TRBJ2-1	TRBD2	-	18
CASSLGEATFF	TGTGCCAGCAGCTTGGGAGAGGCAACGTTCTTC	TRBV5-4	TRBJ2-1	-	-	11
CSAGGGLKLFF	TGCAGTGCTGGGGGGGGGCTTAAACTGTTTTTT	TRBV20-1	TRBJ1-4	-	few	11
CASSAFWGQLGSYNEQFF	TGTGCCAGCAGTGCATTTTGGGGACAGTTGGGCTCCTACAATGAGCAGTTCTTC	TRBV6-1	TRBJ2-1	TRBD1	-	18
CASSEAGGKNEKLFF	TGTGCCAGCAGTGAAGCGGGGGGGAAGAATGAAAAACTGTTTTTT	TRBV6-1	TRBJ1-4	-	-	15
CASSQNSGTEAFF	TGTGCCAGCAGCCAAAACTCGGGGACTGAAGCTTTCTTT	TRBV7-6	TRBJ1-1	-	-	13
CATSRGHEGRRSNYGYTF	TGTGCCACCAGCAGGGGACATGAGGGGCGACGGTCGAACTATGGCTACACCTTC	TRBV15	TRBJ1-2	-	-	18
CASSPGLATGNEQFF	TGTGCCAGCAGCCCGGGACTAGCTACGGGCAATGAGCAGTTCTTC	TRBV9	TRBJ2-1	TRBD2	-	15
CASSGSDRISSYEQYF	TGTGCCAGCAGTGGCTCCGACAGGATAAGCTCCTACGAGCAGTACTTC	TRBV25-1	TRBJ2-7	-	-	16
CASSPWPATLGETQYF	TGCGCCAGCAGCCCATGGCCAGCCACACTAGGGGAGACCCAGTACTTC	TRBV4-1	TRBJ2-5	-	-	16
CASSGQDNYGYTF	TGTGCCAGCAGTGGACAGGATAACTATGGCTACACCTTC	TRBV2	TRBJ1-2	-	-	13
CASSATGLGSPLHF	TGTGCCAGCAGCGCTACAGGGTTGGGCTCACCCCTCCACTTT	TRBV9	TRBJ1-6	-	once	14
CATSREFVRSNTEAFF	TGTGCCACCAGCAGAGAGTTCGTCAGGTCGAACACTGAAGCTTTCTTT	TRBV15	TRBJ1-1	-	-	16
CASSLKMDRVEAFF	TGTGCCAGCAGTTTGAAAATGGACAGGGTTGAAGCTTTCTTT	TRBV6-5	TRBJ1-1	TRBD1	-	14
CASRLALRHGGDGYTF	TGTGCAAGTCGCTTAGCCCTACGACATGGAGGCGATGGCTACACCTTC	TRBV12-2	TRBJ1-2	-	-	16
CASSPKGAGKQPQHF	TGTGCCAGTAGTCCTAAGGGGGCAGGGAAACAGCCCCAGCATTTT	TRBV19	TRBJ1-5	TRBD1	-	15
CASGTSHLNPAVNEQFF	TGTGCCAGCGGGACTAGCCACCTAAACCCGGCGGTCAATGAGCAGTTCTTC	TRBV2	TRBJ2-1	TRBD2	-	17
CASSTQPGLAGDSGYNEQFF	TGCGCCAGCAGCACGCAACCGGGACTAGCGGGAGACAGTGGGTACAATGAGCAGTTCTTC	TRBV5-1	TRBJ2-1	TRBD2	-	20
CASSQTGGGYGYTF	TGTGCCAGCAGCCAGACAGGGGGCGGCTATGGCTACACCTTC	TRBV13	TRBJ1-2	TRBD1	-	14
CASSKTGGNEKLFF	TGTGCCAGCAGCAAGACAGGGGGTAATGAAAAACTGTTTTTT	TRBV7-3	TRBJ1-4	TRBD1	few	14
CASSLWTGIRTEAFF	TGTGCCAGCAGTTTATGGACAGGGATTCGGACTGAAGCTTTCTTT	TRBV28	TRBJ1-1	TRBD1	-	15
CASTEGRGAYEQYF	TGTGCCAGCACCGAGGGGCGGGGGGCCTACGAGCAGTACTTC	TRBV2	TRBJ2-7	TRBD2	-	14
CASSLAASGSQNIQYF	TGTGCCAGCAGCTTAGCGGCTAGCGGGAGTCAAAACATTCAGTACTTC	TRBV11-3	TRBJ2-4	TRBD2	-	16
CASTLQPSGRALAYNEQFF	TGCGCCAGCACCTTACAACCTAGCGGGAGGGCCTTAGCTTACAATGAGCAGTTCTTC	TRBV5-1	TRBJ2-1	TRBD2	-	19
CASSSGVGGRRNEKLFF	TGTGCCAGCAGCTCCGGCGTGGGGGGGCGAAGGAATGAAAAACTGTTTTTT	TRBV7-9	TRBJ1-4	-	few	17
CAWNRKGQGYSNQPQHF	TGTGCCTGGAATCGAAAGGGACAGGGGTATAGCAATCAGCCCCAGCATTTT	TRBV30	TRBJ1-5	TRBD1	-	17
CSVERSSRGPPYEQYF	TGCAGCGTTGAAAGGTCCTCCAGGGGGCCCCCATACGAGCAGTACTTC	TRBV29-1	TRBJ2-7	TRBD1	-	16
CASSRRGSADTIYF	TGTGCCAGCAGCCGCAGGGGTAGTGCTGACACCATATATTTT	TRBV5-6	TRBJ1-3	-	-	14
CASSYSGQGREKLFF	TGTGCCAGCAGTTACTCGGGGCAGGGCCGTGAAAAACTGTTTTTT	TRBV6-5	TRBJ1-4	-	-	15
CASSLGTSEVTDTQYF	TGCGCCAGCAGCTTGGGGACTAGCGAAGTCACAGATACGCAGTATTTT	TRBV5-1	TRBJ2-3	TRBD2	-	16
CASSIRSEQFF	TGTGCCAGCAGCATACGTAGTGAGCAGTTCTTC	TRBV7-2	TRBJ2-1	-	-	11
CSVAKQRSTDTQYF	TGCAGCGTTGCGAAGCAGCGATCCACAGATACGCAGTATTTT	TRBV29-1	TRBJ2-3	-	-	14
CASSLDRGSSAETQYF	TGTGCCAGCAGTCTGGACAGGGGTTCAAGTGCGGAGACCCAGTACTTC	TRBV2	TRBJ2-5	TRBD1	-	16
CASSLGGLNQPQHF	TGTGCCAGCAGCTTGGGAGGCCTCAATCAGCCCCAGCATTTT	TRBV5-4	TRBJ1-5	-	-	14
CASSLQGAYNEQFF	TGTGCCAGCAGCTTACAGGGGGCATACAATGAGCAGTTCTTC	TRBV7-9	TRBJ2-1	TRBD1	-	14
CASSPSISRVNTGELFF	TGTGCCAGCTCACCGTCGATAAGCAGGGTGAACACCGGGGAGCTGTTTTTT	TRBV18	TRBJ2-2	-	once	17
CASSYRQATRNTEAFF	TGTGCCAGCAGTTACCGACAGGCGACTCGGAACACTGAAGCTTTCTTT	TRBV6-5	TRBJ1-1	-	-	16
CASSPSDRPGYTF	TGTGCCAGTTCCCCGTCGGACAGGCCTGGCTACACCTTC	TRBV19	TRBJ1-2	TRBD1	-	13
CASSPTGTPKSTDTQYF	TGTGCCAGCAGCCCGACCGGGACACCTAAGAGCACAGATACGCAGTATTTT	TRBV7-3	TRBJ2-3	-	-	17
CASSLAGQSYGYTF	TGTGCCAGCAGCTTAGCGGGACAGTCCTATGGCTACACCTTC	TRBV13	TRBJ1-2	TRBD1	-	14
CASSPAGQAGNTIYF	TGTGCCAGCTCACCAGCCGGACAGGCTGGAAACACCATATATTTT	TRBV18	TRBJ1-3	TRBD1	-	15
CASSSGIVKNIQYF	TGTGCCAGCAGCTCGGGTATAGTCAAAAACATTCAGTACTTC	TRBV7-2	TRBJ2-4	-	-	14
CASSEAQGHQPQHF	TGTGCCAGCAGTGAGGCGCAGGGGCATCAGCCCCAGCATTTT	TRBV2	TRBJ1-5	-	-	14
CASTPGQGNYGYTF	TGTGCCAGCACCCCCGGACAGGGAAACTATGGCTACACCTTC	TRBV6-4	TRBJ1-2	TRBD1	-	14
CASSEFVGANYGYTF	TGTGCCAGCAGTGAATTTGTCGGAGCTAACTATGGCTACACCTTC	TRBV6-1	TRBJ1-2	-	-	15
CASGPEGRGGYEQYF	TGTGCTAGTGGTCCTGAGGGCAGGGGTGGCTACGAGCAGTACTTC	TRBV12-5	TRBJ2-7	-	-	15
CASSSNDPGQSTEAFF	TGTGCCAGTAGCTCCAACGATCCGGGACAGTCCACTGAAGCTTTCTTT	TRBV19	TRBJ1-1	TRBD1	-	16
CASSTLEGWTEAFF	TGTGCCAGTAGTACCTTAGAGGGTTGGACTGAAGCTTTCTTT	TRBV19	TRBJ1-1	-	-	14
CASSVHDRGYEQYF	TGTGCCAGCAGCGTTCACGACAGGGGTTACGAGCAGTACTTC	TRBV9	TRBJ2-7	TRBD1	-	14